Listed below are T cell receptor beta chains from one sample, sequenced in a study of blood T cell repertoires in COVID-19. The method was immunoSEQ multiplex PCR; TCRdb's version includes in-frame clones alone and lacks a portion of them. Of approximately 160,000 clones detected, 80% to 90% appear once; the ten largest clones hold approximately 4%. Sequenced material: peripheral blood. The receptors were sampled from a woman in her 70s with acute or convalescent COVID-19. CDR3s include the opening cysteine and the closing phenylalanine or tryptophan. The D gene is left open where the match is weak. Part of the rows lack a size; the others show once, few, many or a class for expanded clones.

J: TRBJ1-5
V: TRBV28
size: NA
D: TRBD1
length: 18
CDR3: CASRRGLQGRYSNQPQHF
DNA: TGTGCCAGCAGGAGGGGGTTACAGGGGCGGTATAGCAATCAGCCCCAGCATTTT

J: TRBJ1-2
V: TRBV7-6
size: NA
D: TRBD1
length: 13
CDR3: CASSLGQLYGYTF
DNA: TGTGCCAGCAGCTTGGGACAGCTCTATGGCTACACCTTC

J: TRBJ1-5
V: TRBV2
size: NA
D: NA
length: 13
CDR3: CASSDSSNQPQHF
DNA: TGTGCCAGCTCGGACAGTTCCAATCAGCCCCAGCATTTT

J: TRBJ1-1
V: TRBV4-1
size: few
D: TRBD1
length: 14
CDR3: CAATGTGGKTEAFF
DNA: TGCGCCGCAACCGGGACAGGGGGCAAAACTGAAGCTTTCTTT

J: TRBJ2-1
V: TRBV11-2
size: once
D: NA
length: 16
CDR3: CASSLEPGGNYNEQFF
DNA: TGTGCCAGCAGCTTAGAACCCGGGGGTAACTACAATGAGCAGTTCTTC

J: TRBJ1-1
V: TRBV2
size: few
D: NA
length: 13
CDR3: CASSLQANTEAFF
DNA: TGTGCCAGCAGTTTACAGGCGAACACTGAAGCTTTCTTT

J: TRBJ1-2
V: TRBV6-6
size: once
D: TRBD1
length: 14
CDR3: CASSSSDRVGGYTF
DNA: TGTGCCAGCAGTTCCTCAGACAGGGTGGGTGGCTACACCTTC

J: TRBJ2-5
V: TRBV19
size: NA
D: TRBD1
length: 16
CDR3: CASSSYRITGGETQYF
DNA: TGTGCCAGTAGTAGTTACCGAATCACAGGGGGAGAGACCCAGTACTTC

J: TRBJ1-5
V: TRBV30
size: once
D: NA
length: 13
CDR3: CAWSRQGNQPQHF
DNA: TGTGCCTGGAGTAGGCAGGGGAATCAGCCCCAGCATTTT

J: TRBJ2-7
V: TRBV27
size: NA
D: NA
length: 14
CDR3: CASSLDWRSYEQYF
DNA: TGTGCCAGCAGTCTGGACTGGCGCTCCTACGAGCAGTACTTC

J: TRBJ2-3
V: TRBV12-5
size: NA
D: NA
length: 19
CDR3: CASGSSGTYGPKITDTQYF
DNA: TGTGCTAGTGGTTCATCCGGGACTTACGGTCCTAAAATCACAGATACGCAGTATTTT